Presented here are 21 T cell receptor beta chains from one specimen sequenced in a study of blood T cell repertoires in COVID-19 (dated by TCRdb to the early 2020s). Receptor amplification or capture employed the immunoSEQ multiplex PCR assay. As stored in TCRdb, this immuneACCESS dataset retains in-frame rearrangements with V and J assigned. A fraction of the clones does not appear; measured against another copy, unresolved V genes explain less than half of the discrepancy, and the remainder lacks a known reason. In this sample the table shows some 140,000 clones, roughly 84% of which occur a single time. The ten largest clonotypes hold about 12% of the sample. The sample was peripheral blood. The receptor set was obtained from a woman in her sixties or seventies with COVID-19, enrolled during active disease.

The V gene is TRBV6-1, the J gene TRBJ1-5; D unresolved. V was clipped by 3 bases and J by 12 bases, with 9 bases between them. Germline-derived CDR1 and CDR2 are MNHNS and SASEGT. The CDR3 extends over 11 amino acids. The CDR3 loop reads CASSETRHQHF. Here the CDR3 DNA reads TGTGCCAGCAGTGAGACCAGACACCAGCATTTT.

This clone was observed a single time. The V gene is TRBV25-1, the J gene TRBJ2-5, with 7 bases lining up with TRBD1. Germline CDR1 MGHDK, CDR2 SYGVNS. Unmatched junction bases numbered 6, after V lost 6 bases and J lost 5 bases. There are 13 residues in the CDR3. CDR3 protein: CASSFRGLETQYF. Here the CDR3 DNA reads TGTGCCAGCAGCTTCAGGGGGTTGGAGACCCAGTACTTC.

V and J are TRBV6-5 and TRBJ1-5, with a possible D match to TRBD1 (5 bases). CDR3 length equals 15 residues. V lost 8 bases to trimming and J lost 3 bases, with 17 bases between them. Germline-derived CDR1 and CDR2 are MNHEY and SVGAGI. DNA of the CDR3: TGTGCCAGCGGGACTCCGGGACGAAACAATCAGCCCCAGCATTTT. Translation gives CASGTPGRNNQPQHF.

The J gene is TRBJ1-1, the V gene TRBV7-3; 7 bases map to TRBD1. This CDR3 has 18 amino acids. Unmatched junction bases numbered 22, after V lost 5 bases and J lost 7 bases. Germline CDR1 and CDR2: SGHTA and FQGTGA. CDR3 sequence: CASSRGQSGRMFEFEAFF. The CDR3 nucleotides are TGTGCCAGCAGCAGGGGACAGTCGGGACGGATGTTCGAGTTTGAAGCTTTCTTT.

The rearrangement links TRBV27 to TRBJ1-1, with 9 positions matching TRBD1. Germline values: CDR1 MNHEY, CDR2 SMNVEV (reference sequence). CDR3 size: 14 residues. After removal of 4 bases from V and 10 bases from J, the junction contained 10 bases not matched to a gene. Here the CDR3 reads CASSSQGASSGAFF. In DNA form, the CDR3 reads TGTGCCAGCAGTTCACAGGGGGCCTCGAGTGGAGCTTTCTTT.

The chain uses TRBV5-4 and TRBJ2-7; perhaps TRBD1 as D (5 bases). The CDR3 is 17 residues long. Germline-derived CDR1 and CDR2 are SGHNT and YYREEE (reference sequence). V gave up 0 bases and J gave up 0 bases, with 16 bases separating them. As DNA, the CDR3 is TGTGCCAGCAGCTTGGTATTCCAGGGCAAGACCTCCTACGAGCAGTACTTC. Protein: CASSLVFQGKTSYEQYF.

The chain employs TRBV3-1 (or the pseudogene TRBV3-2) and TRBJ1-3; 9 bases agree with TRBD1. After removal of 4 bases from V and 7 bases from J, the junction contained 8 bases not matched to a gene. Per germline, CDR1 LGHDT and CDR2 YNNKEL (reference sequence). The CDR3 consists of 15 residues. DNA of the CDR3: TGTGCCAGCAGCCTCACTCACAGGGGGCGGAACACCATATATTTT. The encoded protein is CASSLTHRGRNTIYF.

The chain has TRBV5-6 and TRBJ2-7; D may be TRBD1 (5 bases). Trimming took 0 bases from V and 6 from J, leaving 10 bases between them. The V gene's germline CDR1 is SGHDT and CDR2 YYEEEE. The CDR3 runs to 13 residues. CDR3 amino acids: CASSLGRVGEQYF. The CDR3 coding sequence is TGTGCCAGCAGCTTGGGCAGGGTCGGCGAGCAGTACTTC. The complete variable domain, with remaining parts taken from reference TRBV5-6 and TRBJ2-7, reads DAGVTQSPTHLIKTRGQQVTLRCSPKSGHDTVSWYQQALGQGPQFIFQYYEEEERQRGNFPDRFSGHQFPNYSSELNVNALLLGDSALYLCASSLGRVGEQYFGPGTRLTVT.

The genes are TRBV6-6 and TRBJ2-3; tentative D call: TRBD2 (6 bases). The CDR3 totals 16 residues. The germline V gene encodes CDR1 MNHNY and CDR2 SVGAGI (reference sequence). With 1 base removed from V and 2 bases from J, the gap between germline ends came to 13 bases. CDR3 nucleotides: TGTGCCAGCAGTTACTGGGCGGGGAGGTCCACAGATACGCAGTATTTT. This codes for CASSYWAGRSTDTQYF.

The CDR3 DNA is TGCGCCAGCAGCCGAGAGATCAATGAGCAGTTCTTC. As protein: CASSREINEQFF. This sequence joins TRBV5-1 and TRBJ2-1; D call uncertain. Trimming took 4 bases from V and 6 from J, leaving 8 bases between them. Per the germline V gene, CDR1 is SGHRS and CDR2 is YFSETQ. The CDR3 spans 12 residues.

This clone was seen only once. V and J are TRBV2 and TRBJ2-5; D is uncertain. In germline, CDR1 is SNHLY, CDR2 FYNNEI. Trimming took off 6 bases at V and 2 bases at J, with 7 bases between the two ends. The CDR3 loop spans 12 amino acids. CDR3 protein: CASRNNQETQYF. For the CDR3, the DNA is TGTGCCAGCAGAAACAATCAAGAGACCCAGTACTTC.

This chain connects TRBV15 to TRBJ2-5; D unresolved. The CDR3 contains 15 residues. Per the germline V gene, CDR1 is LNHNV and CDR2 is YYDKDF (reference sequence). Trimming removed 0 bases from V and 2 bases from J, with 10 bases in between. CDR3 residues: CATSRDISVQETQYF. The CDR3 DNA sequence: TGTGCCACCAGCAGAGATATCTCGGTGCAAGAGACCCAGTACTTC.

The J gene is TRBJ1-2, the V gene TRBV7-9; TRBD1 matches 8 bases. Germline CDR1 is SEHNR and CDR2 is FQNEAQ (reference sequence). V lost 5 bases and J lost 2; bases outside the gene matches: 4. CDR3 length: 14 residues. CDR3 nucleotides: TGTGCCAGCAGCCCAGGGGGCTTAAACTATGGCTACACCTTC. Residues: CASSPGGLNYGYTF.

The rearrangement links TRBV5-4 to TRBJ2-1; 11 bases align to TRBD2. V lost 0 bases to trimming and J lost 9 bases; unmatched junction nucleotides: 2. CDR1 is SGHNT and CDR2 is YYREEE in the germline V gene (reference sequence). The CDR3 has 14 amino acids. Here the CDR3 reads CASSLETSGTEQFF. The CDR3 DNA is TGTGCCAGCAGCTTGGAGACTAGCGGGACTGAGCAGTTCTTC. The complete variable domain, with remaining parts taken from reference TRBV5-4 and TRBJ2-1, reads ETGVTQSPTHLIKTRGQQVTLRCSSQSGHNTVSWYQQALGQGPQFIFQYYREEENGRGNFPPRFSGLQFPNYSSELNVNALELDDSALYLCASSLETSGTEQFFGPGTRLTVL.

V and J are TRBV15 and TRBJ1-4; D is unresolved. The CDR3 contains 16 residues. The ends were cut back, 0 bases at V and 0 bases at J, with 8 bases in the middle. Germline lookup yields CDR1 LNHNV and CDR2 YYDKDF (reference sequence). Here the CDR3 DNA reads TGTGCCACCAGCAGAGATCGGGGTTCAACTAATGAAAAACTGTTTTTT. Protein: CATSRDRGSTNEKLFF.

This chain joins TRBV18 and TRBJ2-7, with D possibly matching TRBD1 (6 bases). Looked up from germline, CDR1 is KGHSH and CDR2 is LQKENI. The CDR3 length is 14 residues. Trimming pared 2 bases from V and 3 bases from J, leaving 11 bases between. CDR3 in amino acids: CASSPSGTNYEQYV. The CDR3 DNA is TGTGCCAGCTCACCATCCGGGACAAACTACGAGCAGTACGTC.

The rearrangement links TRBV9 to TRBJ2-1, with TRBD2 identical over 9 bases. The germline gives CDR1 SGDLS, CDR2 YYNGEE. With V trimmed by 2 bases and J by 8 bases, 8 bases remained unmatched. CDR3 length equals 15 residues. Here the CDR3 reads CASSVGLAGRDEQFF. The CDR3 region has the DNA TGTGCCAGCAGCGTCGGCCTAGCGGGGCGGGATGAGCAGTTCTTC. Using reference TRBV9 and TRBJ2-1 for the parts outside the CDR3, the full variable domain is DSGVTQTPKHLITATGQRVTLRCSPRSGDLSVYWYQQSLDQGLQFLIQYYNGEERAKGNILERFSAQQFPDLHSELNLSSLELGDSALYFCASSVGLAGRDEQFFGPGTRLTVL.

The chain links TRBV25-1 to TRBJ2-7; 10 nucleotides agree with TRBD2. Trimming cost V 1 base and J 3 bases; bases outside gene matches: 6. Germline V gene sequence: CDR1 MGHDK, CDR2 SYGVNS. This CDR3 has 16 residues. The CDR3 DNA is TGTGCCAGCAGTGAATCGGCTAGCGGGGGAGTCTACGAGCAGTACGTC. This gives the protein CASSESASGGVYEQYV.

The CDR3 nucleotides are TGTGCCAGCTCACCATCCTCGGGGGTTAATTACGAGCAGTACTTC. As protein: CASSPSSGVNYEQYF. J is TRBJ2-7 and V is TRBV18, with D possibly TRBD2 on 6 matching bases. The CDR3 covers 15 residues. Germline V gene lookup returns CDR1 KGHSH and CDR2 LQKENI. V was pared by 2 bases and J by 4 bases, with 15 bases between.

This clone was detected only once. The J gene is TRBJ2-1, the V gene TRBV6-5, with 10 bases matching TRBD2. Germline trimming cut 5 bases from V and 7 bases from J; bases unmatched to any gene: 8. The CDR3 length is 15 residues. Germline CDR1 is MNHEY and CDR2 is SVGAGI. The CDR3 DNA reads as TGTGCCAGCAGTCTATCCGGGACTAGCGTAAATGAGCAGTTCTTC. Encoded protein: CASSLSGTSVNEQFF.

This clone appeared a few times. This chain links TRBV11-2 with TRBJ2-4; 7 bases are shared with TRBD2. V was clipped by 1 base and J by 7 bases; unmatched bases: 1. The V gene's germline CDR1 is SGHAT and CDR2 FQNNGV. The CDR3 extends over 13 amino acids. CDR3 loop: CASSLGGGNIQYF. DNA of the CDR3: TGTGCCAGCAGCTTAGGGGGGGGGAACATTCAGTACTTC.